This section outlines one T cell receptor (beta chain) sequence together with its context. J gave up 6 bases and V 7 bases, and 5 bases lay outside the gene matches. The V gene's germline CDR1 is MNHEY and CDR2 SVGEGT. The CDR3 runs 14 residues. This sample stems from a study of control samples from healthy donors and cancer patients. Libraries were prepared by immunoSEQ multiplex PCR; TCRdb keeps only in-frame clonotypes and omits some of them. The table includes roughly 84,000 clones, 89% detected once. The rearrangement joins TRBV6-2 or TRBV6-3 to TRBJ2-1, with 11 nucleotides matching TRBD2. Material for sequencing was blood. The receptor was isolated from a man aged 50-60 years in good health. In DNA, the CDR3 is TGTGCCAGCAACCCGACTAGCGGGGTCAATGAGCAGTTCTTC. Encoded protein: CASNPTSGVNEQFF.